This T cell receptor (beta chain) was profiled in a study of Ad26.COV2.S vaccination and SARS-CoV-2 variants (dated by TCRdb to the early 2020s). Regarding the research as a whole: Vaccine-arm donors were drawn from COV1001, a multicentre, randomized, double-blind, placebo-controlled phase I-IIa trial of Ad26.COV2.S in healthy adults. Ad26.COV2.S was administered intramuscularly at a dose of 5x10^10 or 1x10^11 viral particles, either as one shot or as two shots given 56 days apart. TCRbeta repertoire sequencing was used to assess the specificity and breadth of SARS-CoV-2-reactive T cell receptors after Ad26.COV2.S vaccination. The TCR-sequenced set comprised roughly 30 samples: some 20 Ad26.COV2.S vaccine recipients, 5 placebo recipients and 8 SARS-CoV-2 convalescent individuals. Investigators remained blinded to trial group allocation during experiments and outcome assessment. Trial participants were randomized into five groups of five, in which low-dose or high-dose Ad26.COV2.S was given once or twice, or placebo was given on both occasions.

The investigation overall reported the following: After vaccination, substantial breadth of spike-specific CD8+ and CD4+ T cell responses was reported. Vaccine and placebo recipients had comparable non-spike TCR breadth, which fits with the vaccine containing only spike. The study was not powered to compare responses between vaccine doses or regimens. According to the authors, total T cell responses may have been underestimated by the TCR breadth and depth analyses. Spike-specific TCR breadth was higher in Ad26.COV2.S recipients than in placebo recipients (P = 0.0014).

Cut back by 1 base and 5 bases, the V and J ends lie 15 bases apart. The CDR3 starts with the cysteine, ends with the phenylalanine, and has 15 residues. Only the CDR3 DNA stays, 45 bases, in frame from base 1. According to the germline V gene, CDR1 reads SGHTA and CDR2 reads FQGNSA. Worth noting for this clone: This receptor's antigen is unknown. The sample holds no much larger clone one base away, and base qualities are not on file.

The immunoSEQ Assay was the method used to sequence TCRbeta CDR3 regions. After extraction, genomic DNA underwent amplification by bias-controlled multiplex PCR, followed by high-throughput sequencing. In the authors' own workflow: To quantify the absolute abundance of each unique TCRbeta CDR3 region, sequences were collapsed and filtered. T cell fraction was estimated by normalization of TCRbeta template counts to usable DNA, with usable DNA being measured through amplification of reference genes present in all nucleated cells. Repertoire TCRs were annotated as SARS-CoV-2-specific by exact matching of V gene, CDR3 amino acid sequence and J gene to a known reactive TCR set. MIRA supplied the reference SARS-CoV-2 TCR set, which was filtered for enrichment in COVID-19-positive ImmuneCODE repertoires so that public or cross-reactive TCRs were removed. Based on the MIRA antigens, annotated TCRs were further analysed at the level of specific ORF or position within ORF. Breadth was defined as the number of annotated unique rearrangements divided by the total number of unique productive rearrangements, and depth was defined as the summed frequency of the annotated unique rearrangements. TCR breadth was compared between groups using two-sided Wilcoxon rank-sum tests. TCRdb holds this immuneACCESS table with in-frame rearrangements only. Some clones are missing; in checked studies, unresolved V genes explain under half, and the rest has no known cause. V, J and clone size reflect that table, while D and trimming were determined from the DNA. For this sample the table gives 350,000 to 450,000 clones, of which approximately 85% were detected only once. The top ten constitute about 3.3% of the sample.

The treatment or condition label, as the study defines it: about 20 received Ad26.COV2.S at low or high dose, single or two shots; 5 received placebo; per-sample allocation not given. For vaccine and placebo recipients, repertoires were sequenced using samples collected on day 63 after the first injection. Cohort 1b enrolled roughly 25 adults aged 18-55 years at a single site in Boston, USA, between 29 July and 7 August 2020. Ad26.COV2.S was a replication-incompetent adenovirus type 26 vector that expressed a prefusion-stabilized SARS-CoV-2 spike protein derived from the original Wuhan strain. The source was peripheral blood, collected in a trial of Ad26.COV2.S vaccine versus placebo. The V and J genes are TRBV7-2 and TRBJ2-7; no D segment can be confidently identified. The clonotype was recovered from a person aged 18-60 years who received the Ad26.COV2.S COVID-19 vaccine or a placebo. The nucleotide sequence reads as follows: TGTGCCAGCAGCTTAGGGGCATGGGGTGTCCACGAGCAGTACTTC. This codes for CASSLGAWGVHEQYF.